Listed below are T cell receptor beta chains from one sample, sequenced in a study of blood T cell repertoires in COVID-19. The repertoire was sequenced with immunoSEQ multiplex PCR; TCRdb's copy has only in-frame clones and lacks some. Of tens of thousands of clones listed, around 79% are singletons. The source material was peripheral blood. All receptors derive from a man aged 55-75 years with active or convalescent COVID-19. Both conserved end residues are part of each CDR3.

CDR3 protein: CASSLEWGLRNSPLHF
V gene: TRBV27

CDR3 protein: CASSYASNEKLFF
V gene: TRBV6-6

CDR3 protein: CASSEDGRVGVNGYTF
V gene: TRBV6-1

CDR3 protein: CASSSLPRLAGQETQYF
V gene: TRBV6-2/TRBV6-3

CDR3 protein: CARGGTGGSYEQYF
V gene: TRBV21-1

CDR3 protein: CASSQSLYSYEQYF
V gene: TRBV4-2

CDR3 protein: CASSQCPPGLFSGNTIYF
V gene: TRBV3-1/TRBV3-2

CDR3 protein: CASSRRTGGTSVHEQFF
V gene: TRBV9

CDR3 protein: CASTSTNGVGGNTIYF
V gene: TRBV6-8

CDR3 protein: CASSDPGQGFTGELFF
V gene: TRBV5-1

CDR3 protein: CASSRDRVSETQYF
V gene: TRBV27

CDR3 protein: CASSMIQLREEKLFF
V gene: TRBV19

CDR3 protein: CASSWQGVAGHNEQFF
V gene: TRBV19

CDR3 protein: CASNRDRGQFQF
V gene: TRBV3-1/TRBV3-2

CDR3 protein: CASSRYGGTANSPLHF
V gene: TRBV7-2

CDR3 protein: CASSRGGAATNEQFF
V gene: TRBV28

CDR3 protein: CASSLSLAGSYNEQFF
V gene: TRBV7-9

CDR3 protein: CATSGGNYNEQFF
V gene: TRBV7-3

CDR3 protein: CASSYGTGELFF
V gene: TRBV12-3/TRBV12-4